This is a list of T cell receptor beta chains from one sample in a study of blood T cell repertoires in COVID-19. Method: immunoSEQ multiplex PCR; TCRdb's copy keeps in-frame clones and lacks some. The sample carries approximately 120,000 clones, over 80% recorded once. The specimen sequenced was peripheral blood. These receptors were collected from a woman in her sixties or seventies with acute or convalescent COVID-19. CDR3s include the opening cysteine and the closing phenylalanine or tryptophan. Each record gives: D gene, J gene, clone size, V gene, CDR3 DNA, CDR3 protein. D genes are given only for firm matches. Clone size is not always given. Where it is, it says once, few, many or a class for expanded clones.

d_gene: TRBD1
j_gene: TRBJ2-7
abundance: NA
v_gene: TRBV29-1
CDR3nt: TGCAGCGTCCGTGGGGGCAGGGACAGTCAGTACTTC
CDR3aa: CSVRGGRDSQYF

d_gene: NA
j_gene: TRBJ1-5
abundance: NA
v_gene: TRBV11-2
CDR3nt: TGTGCCAGCAGCCCTGACGGAGTAAATCAGCCCCAGCATTTT
CDR3aa: CASSPDGVNQPQHF

d_gene: NA
j_gene: TRBJ2-2
abundance: NA
v_gene: TRBV30
CDR3nt: TGTGCCTGGAGTCTACCGGTCACCGGGGAGCTGTTTTTT
CDR3aa: CAWSLPVTGELFF

d_gene: NA
j_gene: TRBJ1-1
abundance: once
v_gene: TRBV24-1
CDR3nt: TGTGCCACCAGTGATTTGCACAACCTCGAAGCTTTCTTT
CDR3aa: CATSDLHNLEAFF

d_gene: NA
j_gene: TRBJ1-3
abundance: NA
v_gene: TRBV28
CDR3nt: TGTGCCAGCAGGTCGGGGTTCTCTGGAAACACCATATATTTT
CDR3aa: CASRSGFSGNTIYF

d_gene: NA
j_gene: TRBJ1-2
abundance: NA
v_gene: TRBV29-1
CDR3nt: TGCAGCGTTGGGGGCGGGACTAACTATGGCTACACCTTC
CDR3aa: CSVGGGTNYGYTF

d_gene: NA
j_gene: TRBJ2-1
abundance: NA
v_gene: TRBV5-1
CDR3nt: TGCGCCAGCAGCTTGGGGACTGGGAACAATGAGCAGTTCTTC
CDR3aa: CASSLGTGNNEQFF

d_gene: TRBD1
j_gene: TRBJ2-3
abundance: NA
v_gene: TRBV29-1
CDR3nt: TGCAGCGTCCGGACAGGGGCTTTCAATACGCAGTATTTT
CDR3aa: CSVRTGAFNTQYF

d_gene: TRBD1
j_gene: TRBJ1-3
abundance: NA
v_gene: TRBV19
CDR3nt: TGTGCCAGTAGTGGCCAGGGGGACTCTGGAAACACCATATATTTT
CDR3aa: CASSGQGDSGNTIYF

d_gene: NA
j_gene: TRBJ1-3
abundance: once
v_gene: TRBV9
CDR3nt: TGTGCCAGCATGAGGGGGGGCTCTGGAAACACCATATATTTT
CDR3aa: CASMRGGSGNTIYF

d_gene: NA
j_gene: TRBJ1-5
abundance: NA
v_gene: TRBV6-2/TRBV6-3
CDR3nt: TGTGCCAGCAGCCTAGGGGACAACCCGATCGTCTGGCATTTT
CDR3aa: CASSLGDNPIVWHF

d_gene: TRBD1
j_gene: TRBJ1-5
abundance: few
v_gene: TRBV2
CDR3nt: TGTGCCAGCAGCCGACGGACAGGGGAACGTCAGCCCCAGCATTTT
CDR3aa: CASSRRTGERQPQHF

d_gene: NA
j_gene: TRBJ1-2
abundance: NA
v_gene: TRBV7-2
CDR3nt: TGTGCCAGCAGCTTAGATGCGGGCGGCTACACCTTC
CDR3aa: CASSLDAGGYTF

d_gene: NA
j_gene: TRBJ2-1
abundance: few
v_gene: TRBV29-1
CDR3nt: TGCAGCGTGAATCGGGGAGGCAATGAGCAGTTCTTC
CDR3aa: CSVNRGGNEQFF

d_gene: NA
j_gene: TRBJ2-7
abundance: NA
v_gene: TRBV3-1/TRBV3-2
CDR3nt: TGTGCCAGCAGCCTTGGAGAGTACGAGCAGTACTTC
CDR3aa: CASSLGEYEQYF

d_gene: TRBD1
j_gene: TRBJ1-6
abundance: NA
v_gene: TRBV5-5
CDR3nt: TGTGCCGCATCAACCGGGACAGAAAGTTCACCCCTCCACTTT
CDR3aa: CAASTGTESSPLHF

d_gene: NA
j_gene: TRBJ1-1
abundance: few
v_gene: TRBV9
CDR3nt: TGTGCCAGCAGCGGAGACAGGCGGAAAAAAGCTTTCTTT
CDR3aa: CASSGDRRKKAFF

d_gene: NA
j_gene: TRBJ2-5
abundance: NA
v_gene: TRBV5-1
CDR3nt: TGCGCCAGCAGCTACACAGGGTACCAAGAGACCCAGTACTTC
CDR3aa: CASSYTGYQETQYF

d_gene: TRBD1
j_gene: TRBJ1-1
abundance: NA
v_gene: TRBV28
CDR3nt: TGTGCCAGCACGGGGTATAGCGGGACAGGGGGTGCTGAAGCTTTCTTT
CDR3aa: CASTGYSGTGGAEAFF